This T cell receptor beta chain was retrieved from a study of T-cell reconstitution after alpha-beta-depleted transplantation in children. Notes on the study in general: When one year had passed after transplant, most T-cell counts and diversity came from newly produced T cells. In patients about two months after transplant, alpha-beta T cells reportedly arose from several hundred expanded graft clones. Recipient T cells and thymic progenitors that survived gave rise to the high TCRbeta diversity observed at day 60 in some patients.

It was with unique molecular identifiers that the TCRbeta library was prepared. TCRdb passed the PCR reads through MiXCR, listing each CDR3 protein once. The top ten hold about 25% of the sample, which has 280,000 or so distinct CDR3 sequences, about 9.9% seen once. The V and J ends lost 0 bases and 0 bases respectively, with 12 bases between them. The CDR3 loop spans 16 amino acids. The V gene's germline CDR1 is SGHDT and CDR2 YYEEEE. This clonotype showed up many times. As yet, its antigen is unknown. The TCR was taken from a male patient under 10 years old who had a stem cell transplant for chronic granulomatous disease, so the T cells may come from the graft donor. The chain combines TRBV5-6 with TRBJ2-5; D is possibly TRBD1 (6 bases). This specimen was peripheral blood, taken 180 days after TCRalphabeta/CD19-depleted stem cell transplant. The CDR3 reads CASSLAQGMYQETQYF. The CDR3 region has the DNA TGTGCCAGCAGCTTGGCGCAGGGGATGTACCAAGAGACCCAGTACTTC.